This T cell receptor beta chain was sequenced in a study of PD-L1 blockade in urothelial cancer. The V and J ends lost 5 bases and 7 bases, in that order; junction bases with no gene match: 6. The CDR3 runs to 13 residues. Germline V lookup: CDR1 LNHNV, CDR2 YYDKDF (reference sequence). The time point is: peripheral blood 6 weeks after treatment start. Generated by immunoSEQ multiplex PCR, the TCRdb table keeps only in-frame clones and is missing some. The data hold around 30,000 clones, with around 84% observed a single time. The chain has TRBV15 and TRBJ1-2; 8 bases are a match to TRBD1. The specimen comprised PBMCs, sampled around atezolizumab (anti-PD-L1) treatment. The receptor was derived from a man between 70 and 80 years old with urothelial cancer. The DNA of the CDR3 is TGTGCCACCAGCGCGCGGACAGGGAGTGGCTACACCTTC. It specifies CATSARTGSGYTF.